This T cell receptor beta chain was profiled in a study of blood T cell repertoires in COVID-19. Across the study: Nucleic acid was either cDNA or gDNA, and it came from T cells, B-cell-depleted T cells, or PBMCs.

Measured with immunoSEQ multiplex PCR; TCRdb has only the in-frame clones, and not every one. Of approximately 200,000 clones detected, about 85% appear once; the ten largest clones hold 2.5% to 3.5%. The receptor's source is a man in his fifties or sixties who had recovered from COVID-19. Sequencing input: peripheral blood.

CDR3 coding DNA: TGTGCCAGCAAAGAGGGACAGGGGTACAATGAGCAGTTCTTC. This encodes CASKEGQGYNEQFF. This chain uses TRBV6-6 with TRBJ2-1; 10 bases match TRBD1. The CDR3 has 14 amino acids. V gave up 7 bases and J gave up 4 bases; unmatched junction bases: 4. CDR1 and CDR2 from the germline V gene are MNHNY and SVGAGI (reference sequence).